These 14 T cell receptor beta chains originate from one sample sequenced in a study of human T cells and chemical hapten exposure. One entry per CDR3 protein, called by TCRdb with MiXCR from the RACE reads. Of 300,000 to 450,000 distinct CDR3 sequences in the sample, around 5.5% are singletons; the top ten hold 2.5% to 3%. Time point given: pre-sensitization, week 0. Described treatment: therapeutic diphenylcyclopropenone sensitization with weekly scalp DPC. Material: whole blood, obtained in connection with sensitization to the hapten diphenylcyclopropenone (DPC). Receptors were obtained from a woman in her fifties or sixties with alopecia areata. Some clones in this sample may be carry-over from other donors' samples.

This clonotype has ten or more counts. CDR3 amino acids: CAGGEGATEAFF. CDR3 sequence (DNA): TGTGCCGGGGGTGAGGGGGCAACTGAAGCTTTCTTT. This chain uses TRBV18 with TRBJ1-1, with TRBD1 matching over 7 bases. V shed 11 bases and J 5 bases; nucleotides not matched to a gene: 8. Per germline, CDR1 KGHSH and CDR2 LQKENI. The CDR3 covers 12 residues.

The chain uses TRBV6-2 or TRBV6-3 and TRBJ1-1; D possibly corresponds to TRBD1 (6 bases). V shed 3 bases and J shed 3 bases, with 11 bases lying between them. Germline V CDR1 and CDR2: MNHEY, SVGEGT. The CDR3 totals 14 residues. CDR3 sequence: CASSYGGLYTEAFF. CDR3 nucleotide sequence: TGTGCCAGCAGTTATGGGGGCTTGTACACTGAAGCTTTCTTT.

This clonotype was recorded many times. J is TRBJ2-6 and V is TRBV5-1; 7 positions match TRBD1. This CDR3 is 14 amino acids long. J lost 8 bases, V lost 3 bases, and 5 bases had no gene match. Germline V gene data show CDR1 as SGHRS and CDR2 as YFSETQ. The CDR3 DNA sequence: TGCGCCAGCAGCTCGACAGGGTCTCCCAACGTCCTGACTTTC. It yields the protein CASSSTGSPNVLTF. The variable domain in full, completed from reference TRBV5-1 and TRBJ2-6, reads KAGVTQTPRYLIKTRGQQVTLSCSPISGHRSVSWYQQTPGQGLQFLFEYFSETQRNKGNFPGRFSGRQFSNSRSEMNVSTLELGDSALYLCASSSTGSPNVLTFGAGSRLTVL.

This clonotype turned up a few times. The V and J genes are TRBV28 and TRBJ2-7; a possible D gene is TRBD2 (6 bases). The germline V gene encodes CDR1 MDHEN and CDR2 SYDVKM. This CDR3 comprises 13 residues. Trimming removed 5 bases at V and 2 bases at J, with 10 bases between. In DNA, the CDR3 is TGTGCCAGCAGTCCCGCTAGCGCCTACGAGCAGTACTTC. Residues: CASSPASAYEQYF.

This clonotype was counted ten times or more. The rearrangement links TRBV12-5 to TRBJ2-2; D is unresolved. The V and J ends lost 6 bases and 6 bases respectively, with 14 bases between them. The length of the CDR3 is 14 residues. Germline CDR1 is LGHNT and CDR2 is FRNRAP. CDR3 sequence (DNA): TGTGCTAGTGGACAGCTAGGTGACCCCGGGGAGCTGTTTTTT. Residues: CASGQLGDPGELFF.

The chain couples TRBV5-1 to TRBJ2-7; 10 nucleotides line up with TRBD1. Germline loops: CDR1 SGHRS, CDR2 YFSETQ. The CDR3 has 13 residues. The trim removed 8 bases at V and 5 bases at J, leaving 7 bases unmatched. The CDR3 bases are TGCGCCAGTCAGCTGACAGGGGGCGACGAGCAGTACTTC. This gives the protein CASQLTGGDEQYF.

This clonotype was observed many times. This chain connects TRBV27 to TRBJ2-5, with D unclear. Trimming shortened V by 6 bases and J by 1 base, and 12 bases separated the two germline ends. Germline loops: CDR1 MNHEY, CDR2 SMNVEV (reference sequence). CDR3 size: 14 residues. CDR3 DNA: TGTGCCAGCAGGTCCGACCGGCCCCAAGAGACCCAGTACTTC. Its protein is CASRSDRPQETQYF.

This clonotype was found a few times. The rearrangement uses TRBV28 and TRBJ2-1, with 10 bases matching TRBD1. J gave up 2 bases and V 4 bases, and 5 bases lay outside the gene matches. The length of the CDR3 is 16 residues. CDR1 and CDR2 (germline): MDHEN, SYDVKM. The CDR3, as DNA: TGTGCCAGCAGTTCCCTCGGACAGGGGGCCTACAATGAGCAGTTCTTC. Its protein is CASSSLGQGAYNEQFF.

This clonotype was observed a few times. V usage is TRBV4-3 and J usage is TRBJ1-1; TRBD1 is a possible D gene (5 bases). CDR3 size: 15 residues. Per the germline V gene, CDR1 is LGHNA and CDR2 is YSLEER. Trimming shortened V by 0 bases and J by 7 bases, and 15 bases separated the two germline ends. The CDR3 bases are TGCGCCAGCAGCCAAGATCTCACCAGGGCCGGTGAAGCTTTCTTT. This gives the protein CASSQDLTRAGEAFF.

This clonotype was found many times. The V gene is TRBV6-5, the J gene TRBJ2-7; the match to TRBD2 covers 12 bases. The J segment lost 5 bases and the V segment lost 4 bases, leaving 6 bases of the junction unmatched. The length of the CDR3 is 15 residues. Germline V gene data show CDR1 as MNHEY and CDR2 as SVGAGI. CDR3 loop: CASSSGTSGLNEQYF. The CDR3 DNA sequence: TGTGCCAGCAGTTCCGGGACTAGCGGGTTAAACGAGCAGTACTTC.

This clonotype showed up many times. The CDR3: CASSRRGATGELFF. For the CDR3, the DNA is TGTGCCAGCAGCCGCCGAGGAGCCACCGGGGAGCTGTTTTTT. The chain couples TRBV3-1 to TRBJ2-2; D not resolved. V was trimmed by 4 bases and J by 4 bases, leaving 10 bases between them. The CDR3 is made up of 14 amino acids. Germline V lookup: CDR1 LGHDT, CDR2 YNNKEL (reference sequence).

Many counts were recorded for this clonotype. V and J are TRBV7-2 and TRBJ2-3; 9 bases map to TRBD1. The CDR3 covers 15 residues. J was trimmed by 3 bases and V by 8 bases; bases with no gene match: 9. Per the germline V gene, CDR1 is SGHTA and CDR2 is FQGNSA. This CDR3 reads CASGGEGQGTDTQYF. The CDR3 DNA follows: TGTGCCAGCGGGGGGGAAGGACAGGGGACAGATACGCAGTATTTT.

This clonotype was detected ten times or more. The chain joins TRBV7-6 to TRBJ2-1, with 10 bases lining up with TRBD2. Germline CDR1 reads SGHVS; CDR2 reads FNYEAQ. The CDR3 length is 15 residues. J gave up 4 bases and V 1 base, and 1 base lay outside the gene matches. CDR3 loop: CASSLEAGGYNEQFF. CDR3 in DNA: TGTGCCAGCAGCTTAGAAGCGGGGGGGTACAATGAGCAGTTCTTC.

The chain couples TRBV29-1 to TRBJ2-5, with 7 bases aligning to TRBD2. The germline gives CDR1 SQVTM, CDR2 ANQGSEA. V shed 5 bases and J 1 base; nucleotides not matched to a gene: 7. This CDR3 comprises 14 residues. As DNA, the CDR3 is TGCAGCGTTAGAAGGCGCGGGGGCCAAGAGACCCAGTACTTC. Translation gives CSVRRRGGQETQYF. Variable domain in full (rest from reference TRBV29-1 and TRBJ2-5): SAVISQKPSRDICQRGTSLTIQCQVDSQVTMMFWYRQQPGQSLTLIATANQGSEATYESGFVIDKFPISRPNLTFSTLTVSNMSPEDSSIYLCSVRRRGGQETQYFGPGTRLLVL.